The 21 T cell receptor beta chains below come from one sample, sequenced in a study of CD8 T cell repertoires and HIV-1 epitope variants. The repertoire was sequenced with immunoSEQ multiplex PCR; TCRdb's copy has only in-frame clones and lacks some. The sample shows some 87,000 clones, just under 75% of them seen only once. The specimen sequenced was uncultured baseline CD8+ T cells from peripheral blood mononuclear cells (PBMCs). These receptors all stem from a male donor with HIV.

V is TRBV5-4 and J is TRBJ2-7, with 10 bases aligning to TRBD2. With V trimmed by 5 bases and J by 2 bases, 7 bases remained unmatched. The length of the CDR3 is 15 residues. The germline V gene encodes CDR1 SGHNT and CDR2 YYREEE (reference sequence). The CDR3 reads CASSYSGGAPYEQYF. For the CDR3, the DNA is TGTGCCAGCAGTTACAGCGGGGGGGCCCCCTACGAGCAGTACTTC.

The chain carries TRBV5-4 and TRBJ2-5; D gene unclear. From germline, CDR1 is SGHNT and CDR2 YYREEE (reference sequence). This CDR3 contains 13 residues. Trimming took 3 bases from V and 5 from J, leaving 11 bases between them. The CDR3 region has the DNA TGTGCCAGCAGCTCATCCCTTGGGGAGACCCAGTACTTC. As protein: CASSSSLGETQYF.

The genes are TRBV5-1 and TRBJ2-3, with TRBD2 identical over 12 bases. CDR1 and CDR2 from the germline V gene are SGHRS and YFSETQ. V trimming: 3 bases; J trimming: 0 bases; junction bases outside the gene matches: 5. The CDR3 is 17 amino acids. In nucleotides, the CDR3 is TGCGCCAGCAGCTCTAGGACTAGCGGGATGAGCACAGATACGCAGTATTTT. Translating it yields CASSSRTSGMSTDTQYF.

The DNA for the CDR3 is TGCGCCAGCAGCCGAGACCGCTATGGCTACACCTTC. Protein sequence: CASSRDRYGYTF. The chain is built from TRBV5-1 and TRBJ1-2, with D uncertain. Germline CDR1 and CDR2: SGHRS and YFSETQ. Trimming left V 4 bases short and J 4 bases short, with 8 bases between. This CDR3 is 12 amino acids long.

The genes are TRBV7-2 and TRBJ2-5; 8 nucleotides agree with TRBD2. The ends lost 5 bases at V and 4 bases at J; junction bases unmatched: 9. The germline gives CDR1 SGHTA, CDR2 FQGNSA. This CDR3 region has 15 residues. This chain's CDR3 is CASSRPGGARETQYF. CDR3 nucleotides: TGTGCCAGCAGCCGCCCGGGGGGGGCTCGAGAGACCCAGTACTTC.

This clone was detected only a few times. Written as DNA, the CDR3 is TGTGCCAGCAGGGGGGACCGGGACAGGCGATATGGCTACACCTTC. Amino acid sequence: CASRGDRDRRYGYTF. The chain joins TRBV6-5 to TRBJ1-2; 8 bases line up with TRBD1. Per the germline V gene, CDR1 is MNHEY and CDR2 is SVGAGI. The CDR3 is 15 residues long. After removal of 6 bases from V and 5 bases from J, the junction contained 11 bases not matched to a gene.

CDR3 region: CASWGGEQPQHF. The CDR3 nucleotides read TGTGCCAGCTGGGGGGGTGAACAGCCCCAGCATTTT. V and J are TRBV28 and TRBJ1-5; D perhaps matches TRBD1 (5 bases). The length of the CDR3 is 12 residues. V gave up 8 bases and J gave up 7 bases, with 12 bases separating them. In germline, CDR1 is MDHEN, CDR2 SYDVKM.

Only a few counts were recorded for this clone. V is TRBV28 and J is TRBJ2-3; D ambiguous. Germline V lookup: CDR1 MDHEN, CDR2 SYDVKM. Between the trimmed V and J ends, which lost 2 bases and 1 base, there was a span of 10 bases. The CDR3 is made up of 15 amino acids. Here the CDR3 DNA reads TGTGCCAGCAGTTTAAGCTACCCCCGCACAGATACGCAGTATTTT. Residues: CASSLSYPRTDTQYF. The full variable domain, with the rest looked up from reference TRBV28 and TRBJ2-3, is DVKVTQSSRYLVKRTGEKVFLECVQDMDHENMFWYRQDPGLGLRLIYFSYDVKMKEKGDIPEGYSVSREKKERFSLILESASTNQTSMYLCASSLSYPRTDTQYFGPGTRLTVL.

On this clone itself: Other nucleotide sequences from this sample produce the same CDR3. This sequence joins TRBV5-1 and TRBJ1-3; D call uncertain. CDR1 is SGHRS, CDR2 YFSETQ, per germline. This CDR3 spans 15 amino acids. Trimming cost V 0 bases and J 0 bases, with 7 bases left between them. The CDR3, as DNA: TGCGCCAGCAGCTTGGGGGCCACCTCTGGAAACACCATATATTTT. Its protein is CASSLGATSGNTIYF.

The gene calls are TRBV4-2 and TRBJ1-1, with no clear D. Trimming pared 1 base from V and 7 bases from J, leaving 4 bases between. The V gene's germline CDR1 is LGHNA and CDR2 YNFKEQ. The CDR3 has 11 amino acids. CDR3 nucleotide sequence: TGTGCCAGCAGCCAAGGCCTTGAAGCTTTCTTT. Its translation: CASSQGLEAFF.

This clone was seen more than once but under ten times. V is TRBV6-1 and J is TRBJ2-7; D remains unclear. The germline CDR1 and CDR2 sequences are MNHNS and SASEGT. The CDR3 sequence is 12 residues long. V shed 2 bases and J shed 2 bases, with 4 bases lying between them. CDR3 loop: CASSEQAYEQYF. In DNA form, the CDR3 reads TGTGCCAGCAGTGAACAGGCCTACGAGCAGTACTTC.

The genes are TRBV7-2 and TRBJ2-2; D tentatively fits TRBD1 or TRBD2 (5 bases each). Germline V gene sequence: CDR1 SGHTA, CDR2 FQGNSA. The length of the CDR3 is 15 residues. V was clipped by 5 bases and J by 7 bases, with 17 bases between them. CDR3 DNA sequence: TGTGCCAGCAGCGAGGGACGAGCGCAGGGCGGGGAGCTGTTTTTT. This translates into CASSEGRAQGGELFF. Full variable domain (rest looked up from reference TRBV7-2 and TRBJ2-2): GAGVSQSPSNKVTEKGKDVELRCDPISGHTALYWYRQSLGQGLEFLIYFQGNSAPDKSGLPSDRFSAERTGGSVSTLTIQRTQQEDSAVYLCASSEGRAQGGELFFGEGSRLTVL.

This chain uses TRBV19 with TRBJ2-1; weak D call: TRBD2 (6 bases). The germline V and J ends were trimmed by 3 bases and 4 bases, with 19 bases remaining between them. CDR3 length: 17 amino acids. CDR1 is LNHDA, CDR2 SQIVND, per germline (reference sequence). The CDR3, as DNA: TGTGCCAGTAGTATGAGTCGGGGGTCGGCAGGTTACAATGAGCAGTTCTTC. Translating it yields CASSMSRGSAGYNEQFF.

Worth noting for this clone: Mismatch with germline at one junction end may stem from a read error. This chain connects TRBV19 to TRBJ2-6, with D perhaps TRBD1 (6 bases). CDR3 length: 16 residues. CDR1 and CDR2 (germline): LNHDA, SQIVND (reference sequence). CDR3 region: CAGSIDQGSGANVLTF. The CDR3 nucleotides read TGTGCCGGTAGTATAGATCAGGGGTCTGGGGCCAACGTCCTGACTTTC.

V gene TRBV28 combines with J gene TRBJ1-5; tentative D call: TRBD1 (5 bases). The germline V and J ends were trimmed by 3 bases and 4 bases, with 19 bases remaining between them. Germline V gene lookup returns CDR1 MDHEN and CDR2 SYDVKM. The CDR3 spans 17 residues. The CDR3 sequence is CASSFLGVFGPNQPQHF. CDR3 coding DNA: TGTGCCAGCAGTTTTTTAGGGGTTTTCGGCCCAAATCAGCCCCAGCATTTT. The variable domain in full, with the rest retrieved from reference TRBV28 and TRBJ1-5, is DVKVTQSSRYLVKRTGEKVFLECVQDMDHENMFWYRQDPGLGLRLIYFSYDVKMKEKGDIPEGYSVSREKKERFSLILESASTNQTSMYLCASSFLGVFGPNQPQHFGDGTRLSIL.

This CDR3 is CSAGRGRGGGNTIYF. In nucleotides, the CDR3 is TGCAGCGCGGGCCGTGGCAGGGGAGGCGGAAACACCATATATTTT. This chain connects TRBV29-1 to TRBJ1-3, with D possibly being TRBD1 (6 bases). Trimming stripped 7 bases from V and 4 bases from J, with 20 bases between. The CDR3 is 15 amino acids. Germline CDR1 SQVTM, CDR2 ANQGSEA.

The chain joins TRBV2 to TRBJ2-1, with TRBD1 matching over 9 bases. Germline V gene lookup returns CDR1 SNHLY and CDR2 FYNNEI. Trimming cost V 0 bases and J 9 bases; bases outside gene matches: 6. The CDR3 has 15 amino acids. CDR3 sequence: CASSEANRGPGEQFF. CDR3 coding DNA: TGTGCCAGCAGTGAAGCTAACAGGGGGCCGGGTGAGCAGTTCTTC.

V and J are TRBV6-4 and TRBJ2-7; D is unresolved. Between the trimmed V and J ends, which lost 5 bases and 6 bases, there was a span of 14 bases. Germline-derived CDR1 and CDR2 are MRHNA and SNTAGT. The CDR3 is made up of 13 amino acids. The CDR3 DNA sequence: TGTGCCAGCAGTCCAGGAACCATCGGCGAGCAGTACTTC. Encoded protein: CASSPGTIGEQYF.

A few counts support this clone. The CDR3 nucleotides are TGTGCCAGCAGCTTGCCGGGGGAGACAGATACGCAGTATTTT. Translating gives CASSLPGETDTQYF. The J gene is TRBJ2-3, the V gene TRBV5-5; perhaps TRBD2 as D (6 bases). The length of the CDR3 is 14 residues. Trimming took off 1 base at V and 3 bases at J, with 9 bases between the two ends. Germline loops: CDR1 SGHKS, CDR2 YYEKEE (reference sequence).

CDR3 nucleotides: TGTGCCAGTTTAGCGGGAGCCTACAATGAGCAGTTCTTC. This sequence encodes CASLAGAYNEQFF. The V gene is TRBV2, the J gene TRBJ2-1, with 9 nucleotides matching TRBD2. V was pared by 9 bases and J by 2 bases, with 2 bases of the junction left unmatched. The CDR3 contains 13 residues. The germline V gene encodes CDR1 SNHLY and CDR2 FYNNEI. The whole variable domain, filled in from reference TRBV2 and TRBJ2-1, reads EPEVTQTPSHQVTQMGQEVILRCVPISNHLYFYWYRQILGQKVEFLVSFYNNEISEKSEIFDDQFSVERPDGSNFTLKIRSTKLEDSAMYFCASLAGAYNEQFFGPGTRLTVL.

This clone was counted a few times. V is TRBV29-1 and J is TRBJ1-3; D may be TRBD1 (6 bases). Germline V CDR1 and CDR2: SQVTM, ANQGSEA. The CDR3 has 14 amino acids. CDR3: CSGMGQGFGNTIYF. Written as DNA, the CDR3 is TGCAGTGGGATGGGGCAGGGGTTCGGAAACACCATATATTTT.